This T cell receptor (beta chain) was recorded in a study of shared clonotypes between healthy human individuals. The wider study: CD4 naive and CD4 memory each took three plates per donor, while CD8 naive took two and CD8 memory one. Broader study findings: Only blood was sampled; tissue repertoires likely differ.

The study ran the assay at deep level. Source study methods: Junction-only sequences produced by ImmunoSEQ had no quality scores, so filtering differed. Clones were read by immunoSEQ multiplex PCR, and TCRdb kept only the in-frame ones, dropping some. The V and J calls and the clone size are those of that table, but D and trimming were determined from the DNA. Among about 990,000 clones listed, around 78% were seen once. Concerning this clone: The target antigen is unknown.

The J segment lost 1 base and the V segment lost 8 bases, leaving 4 bases of the junction unmatched. Germline values: CDR1 LNHDA, CDR2 SQIVND (reference sequence). The CDR3 sequence is 14 residues long. This rearrangement joins TRBV19 to TRBJ1-3; 8 bases match TRBD1. The clonotype comes from a young man in good health. Some clones in this sample may be carry-over from other donors' samples. Sequencing used memory CD4+ T cells from PBMCs. Subset here: CD45RA-negative fraction. CDR3 in DNA: TGTGCCAGTGGGGACAGGTGGTCTGGAAACACCATATATTTT. Its protein product is CASGDRWSGNTIYF.